Here is one T cell receptor beta chain with its context. Its antigen remains unknown. Trimming left V 0 bases short and J 0 bases short, with 14 bases between. This CDR3 spans 17 amino acids. CDR1 and CDR2 from the germline V gene are LGHNA and YNFKEQ. These data are taken from a study of Ad26.COV2.S vaccination and SARS-CoV-2 variants. Study-level points and caveats: Non-spike TCR breadth did not differ much between vaccine and placebo recipients.

The treatment is: roughly 19 received Ad26.COV2.S at low or high dose, single or two shots; several received placebo; per-sample allocation not given. Vaccine and placebo recipients were sampled on day 63 after the first injection. Only in-frame clones appear in the TCRdb table, and some are missing; sequencing was by immunoSEQ multiplex PCR. The top ten hold 3% to 4.5% of the sample, which has 350,000 to 400,000 clones, approximately 86% seen once. This clonotype originated in a person between 18 and 59 years old who received the Ad26.COV2.S COVID-19 vaccine or a placebo. The sample in question was peripheral blood, obtained in a trial of Ad26.COV2.S vaccine versus placebo. V and J are TRBV4-2 and TRBJ1-1; D unresolved. The CDR3 nucleotides read TGTGCCAGCAGCCAAGACCTCCCAAGAGGGATGAACACTGAAGCTTTCTTT. The encoded protein is CASSQDLPRGMNTEAFF.